One and the same sample provided the 30 T cell receptor beta chains below, sequenced in a study of radiation and T cells in renal cell carcinoma. The treatment here: treatment-naive control, cytoreductive nephrectomy. Some clones are missing from TCRdb's copy, which holds only in-frame ones; the method was immunoSEQ multiplex PCR. The table has about 16,000 clones, roughly 57% seen once. The starting material was tumor tissue, obtained from a patient whose treatment was nephrectomy without radiotherapy. The receptors here all came from a man in his forties with renal cell carcinoma.

The V gene is TRBV7-2, the J gene TRBJ2-3, with 8 bases identical to TRBD2. V was clipped by 4 bases and J by 13 bases; unmatched bases: 22. Germline values: CDR1 SGHTA, CDR2 FQGNSA. CDR3 length: 17 residues. This CDR3 reads CASSSLGSGATWAGKYF. The CDR3 nucleotides are TGTGCCAGCAGCTCCCTCGGTAGCGGGGCCACTTGGGCGGGGAAGTATTTT.

This clone was detected only a few times. The chain recombines TRBV6-1 with TRBJ2-2; D is perhaps TRBD1 or TRBD2 (5 bases each). Trimming left V 0 bases short and J 3 bases short, with 5 bases between. The CDR3 has 14 amino acids. The germline CDR1 and CDR2 sequences are MNHNS and SASEGT. CDR3 DNA sequence: TGTGCCAGCAGTGAAGCGGGGGACACCGGGGAGCTGTTTTTT. Amino acid sequence: CASSEAGDTGELFF.

The rearrangement joins TRBV19 to TRBJ2-2; the match to TRBD1 covers 8 bases. CDR1 is LNHDA and CDR2 is SQIVND in the germline V gene (reference sequence). V trimming: 4 bases; J trimming: 6 bases; junction bases outside the gene matches: 13. This CDR3 is built from 17 residues. The CDR3 region is CASSTRDRRQGSGELFF. For the CDR3, the DNA is TGTGCCAGTAGTACCCGCGATCGGCGACAGGGGTCCGGGGAGCTGTTTTTT.

The CDR3 loop is CASSIGTQKQETQYF. CDR3 DNA sequence: TGTGCCAGTAGTATCGGGACACAAAAACAAGAGACCCAGTACTTC. The gene calls are TRBV19 and TRBJ2-5; possible D gene TRBD1, 6 bases. This CDR3 comprises 15 residues. Trimming pared 3 bases from V and 2 bases from J, leaving 13 bases between. Germline-derived CDR1 and CDR2 are LNHDA and SQIVND (reference sequence).

The CDR3 bases are TGTGCCACCAGCATGGAGGGGCGAAATGAAAAACTGTTTTTT. The encoded protein is CATSMEGRNEKLFF. This chain uses TRBV15 with TRBJ1-4; TRBD1 is a possible D gene (5 bases). Germline V gives CDR1 LNHNV, CDR2 YYDKDF (reference sequence). V was shortened by 4 bases and J by 5 bases, with 11 bases between the two germline ends. The CDR3 contains 14 residues.

This clone showed up just a few times. The sample carries other DNA sequences with the same CDR3. The V and J genes are TRBV4-3 and TRBJ2-1; no clear D. The germline gives CDR1 LGHNA, CDR2 YSLEER. V was clipped by 0 bases and J by 4 bases, with 4 bases between them. This CDR3 comprises 13 residues. The CDR3 nucleotides are TGCGCCAGCAGCCAAGATGGGTACAATGAGCAGTTCTTC. Its protein product is CASSQDGYNEQFF.

CDR3 protein: CASSVGLAGGSYPDTQYF. The CDR3 nucleotides are TGTGCCAGCAGCGTAGGACTAGCGGGGGGATCATACCCAGATACGCAGTATTTT. This chain joins TRBV9 and TRBJ2-3, with 13 nucleotides matching TRBD2. The CDR3 has 18 residues. The V segment lost 0 bases and the J segment 4 bases; nucleotides outside the gene matches: 8. Looked up from germline, CDR1 is SGDLS and CDR2 is YYNGEE.

This clone is a singleton in its sample. The chain joins TRBV4-1 to TRBJ2-1; D not resolved. V was shortened by 4 bases and J by 0 bases, with 4 bases between the two germline ends. Germline values: CDR1 MGHRA, CDR2 YSYEKL. The CDR3 is made up of 13 amino acids. The CDR3 region is CASSRSSYNEQFF. The DNA for the CDR3 is TGCGCCAGCAGCCGGAGCTCCTACAATGAGCAGTTCTTC.

The table lists this clone with a few counts. The J gene is TRBJ2-1, the V gene TRBV19, with D perhaps given as TRBD1 or TRBD2 (5 bases each). V was clipped by 7 bases and J by 1 base, with 11 bases between them. Germline-derived CDR1 and CDR2 are LNHDA and SQIVND (reference sequence). CDR3 size: 14 residues. The CDR3, as DNA: TGTGCCAGTACCGCAGGGACGTCCTACAATGAGCAGTTCTTC. Translation gives CASTAGTSYNEQFF.

The V gene is TRBV6-9, the J gene TRBJ2-7, with D possibly being TRBD1 (6 bases). The CDR3 is 13 amino acids. The V gene's germline CDR1 is MNHGY and CDR2 SVAAGI. Trimming stripped 4 bases from V and 6 bases from J, with 13 bases between. The CDR3 coding sequence is TGTGCCAGCAGTTCGGGATCACAGGGCGAGCAGTACTTC. It specifies CASSSGSQGEQYF.

The V call is TRBV5-1, the J call TRBJ1-2; 9 bases align to TRBD1. The CDR3 is made up of 15 amino acids. Germline lookup yields CDR1 SGHRS and CDR2 YFSETQ. V lost 2 bases, J lost 1 base, and 3 bases stayed unmatched. Here the CDR3 DNA reads TGCGCCAGCAGCTTCGGGACAGGGAGTAACTATGGCTACACCTTC. It yields the protein CASSFGTGSNYGYTF. Variable domain in full (rest from reference TRBV5-1 and TRBJ1-2): KAGVTQTPRYLIKTRGQQVTLSCSPISGHRSVSWYQQTPGQGLQFLFEYFSETQRNKGNFPGRFSGRQFSNSRSEMNVSTLELGDSALYLCASSFGTGSNYGYTFGSGTRLTVV.

This clone showed up just a few times. This CDR3 is CASSARGYNSPLHF. Written as DNA, the CDR3 is TGTGCCAGCAGTGCTCGAGGATATAATTCACCCCTCCACTTT. This chain joins TRBV2 and TRBJ1-6; no firm D call. The V end was cut by 4 bases, the J end by 4 bases, with 8 bases between. The CDR3 length is 14 residues. Looked up from germline, CDR1 is SNHLY and CDR2 is FYNNEI.

The rearrangement links TRBV9 to TRBJ1-2; D gene ambiguous. Germline V gene sequence: CDR1 SGDLS, CDR2 YYNGEE. The V end was cut by 1 base, the J end by 5 bases, with 6 bases between. The CDR3 totals 12 residues. DNA for the CDR3: TGTGCCAGCAGCGTAACAGCTTATGGCTACACCTTC. Its protein product is CASSVTAYGYTF.

This clone turned up a few times. This chain uses TRBV4-3 with TRBJ1-6, with 8 bases lining up with TRBD1. CDR3 size: 16 residues. The V gene's germline CDR1 is LGHNA and CDR2 YSLEER. Losses at the gene ends were 0 bases for V and 7 bases for J; bases not matched to a gene: 5. The CDR3 reads CASSQDSTGGNSPLHF. The CDR3 DNA is TGCGCCAGCAGCCAAGATAGCACAGGGGGGAATTCACCCCTCCACTTT.

A single count supports this clone. The rearrangement uses TRBV7-2 and TRBJ1-6, with a weak D call TRBD1 (6 bases). The CDR3 is 15 residues long. V lost 5 bases and J lost 7, with 15 bases in between. In germline, CDR1 is SGHTA, CDR2 FQGNSA. The CDR3 reads CASSTRQVENSPLHF. The CDR3 coding sequence is TGTGCCAGCAGCACCCGACAGGTGGAAAATTCACCCCTCCACTTT.

The rearrangement uses TRBV13 and TRBJ2-2; 7 nucleotides align to TRBD1. CDR1 is PRHDT, CDR2 FYEKMQ, per germline (reference sequence). The CDR3 has 15 residues. Unmatched junction bases numbered 10, after V lost 5 bases and J lost 7 bases. CDR3 residues: CASSTRDSLLGELFF. For the CDR3, the DNA is TGTGCCAGCAGCACCCGGGACAGCCTCCTCGGGGAGCTGTTTTTT.

The sample holds one count of this clone. V is TRBV7-2 and J is TRBJ1-3; D call uncertain. The germline V gene encodes CDR1 SGHTA and CDR2 FQGNSA. This CDR3 has 19 residues. Trimming removed 1 base from V and 1 base from J, with 20 bases in between. Here the CDR3 DNA reads TGTGCCAGCAGCTTAGAGTGGAGAGACAACACTATATCTGGAAACACCATATATTTT. It is translated as CASSLEWRDNTISGNTIYF.

The V and J genes are TRBV6-5 and TRBJ2-3; perhaps TRBD1 as D (5 bases). Trimming shortened V by 0 bases and J by 8 bases, and 6 bases separated the two germline ends. The CDR3 is made up of 12 amino acids. The germline V gene has CDR1 MNHEY and CDR2 SVGAGI. CDR3 nucleotides: TGTGCCAGCAGTTACTCGCAGGGTACGCAGTATTTT. Protein sequence: CASSYSQGTQYF.

The chain has TRBV6-1 and TRBJ2-7, with 8 bases that match TRBD2. The CDR3 sequence is 14 residues long. The germline V gene has CDR1 MNHNS and CDR2 SASEGT. The ends lost 5 bases at V and 2 bases at J; junction bases unmatched: 5. The chain's CDR3 is CASSTAGGPYEQYF. The CDR3, as DNA: TGTGCCAGCAGTACGGCGGGGGGACCCTACGAGCAGTACTTC.

This clone turned up a few times. DNA for the CDR3: TGTGCCAGCAACCGGGGGGAGAACTACAATGAGCAGTTCTTC. The encoded protein is CASNRGENYNEQFF. The rearrangement uses TRBV27 and TRBJ2-1, with 7 bases lining up with TRBD2. V dropped 7 bases and J dropped 3; count of bases not matched to a gene: 6. The CDR3 runs to 14 residues. Germline CDR1 is MNHEY and CDR2 is SMNVEV (reference sequence).

The chain recombines TRBV6-5 with TRBJ1-1; D is undetermined. Trimming stripped 8 bases from V and 1 base from J, with 11 bases between. Germline values: CDR1 MNHEY, CDR2 SVGAGI. CDR3 length equals 13 residues. CDR3 amino acids: CASSGAGNTEAFF. The DNA for the CDR3 is TGTGCCAGCTCTGGTGCAGGGAACACTGAAGCTTTCTTT.

V usage is TRBV18 and J usage is TRBJ2-7; no firm D call. The CDR3 is 13 residues long. The germline V and J ends were trimmed by 2 bases and 3 bases, with 8 bases remaining between them. The germline gives CDR1 KGHSH, CDR2 LQKENI. CDR3 amino acids: CASSPRTGYEQYF. DNA of the CDR3: TGTGCCAGCTCACCAAGGACGGGCTACGAGCAGTACTTC.

This sequence joins TRBV7-2 and TRBJ1-5, with D perhaps TRBD1 (5 bases). Germline lookup yields CDR1 SGHTA and CDR2 FQGNSA. This CDR3 contains 15 residues. V lost 5 bases and J lost 1, with 12 bases in between. The chain's CDR3 is CASSHRGDSNQPQHF. The CDR3 DNA reads TGTGCCAGCAGCCATCGAGGGGACAGCAATCAGCCCCAGCATTTT.

In its sample, this clone was seen a few times. CDR3 sequence (DNA): TGCGCCAGCAGCTTTGAGCGGGCGCGAGGCACTGAAGCTTTCTTT. Encoded protein: CASSFERARGTEAFF. The chain joins TRBV4-1 to TRBJ1-1; no reliable D call. Germline assignment: CDR1 MGHRA and CDR2 YSYEKL. The CDR3 totals 15 residues. The ends were cut back, 5 bases at V and 4 bases at J, with 17 bases in the middle.

The V and J genes are TRBV4-2 and TRBJ1-2; D ambiguous. CDR1 and CDR2 (germline): LGHNA, YNFKEQ. CDR3 length equals 16 residues. Trimming took 4 bases from V and 0 from J, leaving 15 bases between them. CDR3 residues: CASSPNLWVANYGYTF. The CDR3 nucleotides read TGTGCCAGCAGCCCGAATTTATGGGTAGCTAACTATGGCTACACCTTC.

In this sample, this clone is medium-sized (0.01 to 0.1%). This chain links TRBV23-1 with TRBJ1-3, with 7 bases aligning to TRBD1. TRBV23-1 is designated an ORF whose function remains uncertain. The CDR3 is 21 residues long. With V trimmed by 3 bases and J by 0 bases, 20 bases remained unmatched. CDR3 amino acids: CASSHPMRGANRGCSGNTIYF. As DNA, the CDR3 is TGCGCCAGCAGTCACCCGATGAGAGGGGCCAACAGGGGCTGCTCTGGAAACACCATATATTTT.

The gene calls are TRBV9 and TRBJ1-2; 8 nucleotides align to TRBD1. The germline V gene encodes CDR1 SGDLS and CDR2 YYNGEE. J was trimmed by 2 bases and V by 4 bases; bases with no gene match: 4. This CDR3 region has 14 residues. CDR3 residues: CASSPRTGNYGYTF. Written as DNA, the CDR3 is TGTGCCAGCAGCCCCAGGACAGGGAACTATGGCTACACCTTC.

The rearrangement joins TRBV5-3 to TRBJ2-7; 8 positions agree with TRBD1. TRBV5-3 is placed among ORFs of uncertain function. The J segment lost 3 bases and the V segment lost 4 bases, leaving 6 bases of the junction unmatched. The CDR3 sequence is 14 residues long. CDR3 region: CARSLTGDNYEQYF. DNA for the CDR3: TGTGCCAGAAGCCTGACAGGGGACAACTACGAGCAGTACTTC.

The V gene is TRBV11-1, the J gene TRBJ1-2; 11 bases line up with TRBD1. There are 13 residues in the CDR3. V lost 3 bases to trimming and J lost 6 bases; unmatched junction nucleotides: 0. The V gene's germline CDR1 is SGHAT and CDR2 FQDESV (reference sequence). The CDR3 bases are TGTGCCAGCAGCTTGGACAGGGGGCATGGCTACACCTTC. Protein product: CASSLDRGHGYTF. Based on the CDR3 plus reference TRBV11-1 and TRBJ1-2, the full variable domain is EAEVAQSPRYKITEKSQAVAFWCDPISGHATLYWYRQILGQGPELLVQFQDESVVDDSQLPKDRFSAERLKGVDSTLKIQPAELGDSAMYLCASSLDRGHGYTFGSGTRLTVV.

The chain couples TRBV2 to TRBJ2-3; 10 bases agree with TRBD2. The CDR3 has 14 residues. Germline values: CDR1 SNHLY, CDR2 FYNNEI. The J segment lost 3 bases and the V segment lost 7 bases, leaving 4 bases of the junction unmatched. CDR3 nucleotide sequence: TGTGCCAGCATTACTAGCGGGGTAACAGATACGCAGTATTTT. This encodes CASITSGVTDTQYF.